This T cell receptor beta chain came from a study of T cells in Graves' hyperthyroidism and ophthalmopathy. TCR beta CDR3 sequences were amplified from RNA transcripts. An initial round of RT-PCR targeting the TCR CDR3 relied on the HTBI primer set. Using its own MiXCR run on the multiplex PCR reads, TCRdb lists one record per CDR3 protein. The sample lists about 400,000 distinct CDR3 sequences, under 15% occurring once. Sequencing input: blood. The receptor was isolated from a man younger than 30 with Graves' ophthalmopathy.

CDR3 DNA: TGCAGCGTTATCGGACTTTCCGAGCAGTACTTC. This translates into CSVIGLSEQYF. The chain uses TRBV29-1 and TRBJ2-7; possibly TRBD2 for D (5 bases). From germline, CDR1 is SQVTM and CDR2 ANQGSEA. V lost 5 bases and J 6 bases, leaving 11 bases between the germline ends. CDR3 size: 11 residues.